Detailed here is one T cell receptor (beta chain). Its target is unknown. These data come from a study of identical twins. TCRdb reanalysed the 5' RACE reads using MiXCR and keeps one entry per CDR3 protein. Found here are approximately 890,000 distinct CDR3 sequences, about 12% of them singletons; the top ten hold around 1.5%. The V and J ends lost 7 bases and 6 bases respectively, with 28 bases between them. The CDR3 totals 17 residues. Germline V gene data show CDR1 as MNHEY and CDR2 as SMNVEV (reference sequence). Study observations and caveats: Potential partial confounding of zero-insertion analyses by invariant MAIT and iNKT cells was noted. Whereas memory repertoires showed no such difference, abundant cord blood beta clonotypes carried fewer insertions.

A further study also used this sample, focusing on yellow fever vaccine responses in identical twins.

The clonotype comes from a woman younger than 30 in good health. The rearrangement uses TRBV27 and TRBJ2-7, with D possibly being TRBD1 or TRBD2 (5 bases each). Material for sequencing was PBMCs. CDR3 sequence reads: CASIMGDAPSLWSEQYV. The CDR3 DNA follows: TGTGCCAGCATCATGGGGGACGCACCTTCTCTGTGGAGCGAGCAGTACGTC.